The rows below give T cell receptor beta chains drawn from one sample of a study of T cell clones after liver transplantation. Repertoires were generated with immunoSEQ multiplex PCR, while TCRdb's copy carries only in-frame clones and drops some. The sample consists of around 120,000 clones, 90% of them appearing once. The material sequenced was CD4+ T cells from blood, taken 12 months after liver transplant. These receptors were collected from a human patient who received a liver transplant. Some T cells may have originated in the graft donor. The CDR3 runs from the conserved cysteine through the conserved F or W. D genes are given only for firm matches. Clone size is stated in some rows and not others, as once, few, many or a class when expanded.

v_gene: TRBV5-1
d_gene: -
j_gene: TRBJ2-7
abundance: -
CDR3nt: TGCGCCAGCAGCTTGGGAGTAGGGCCGGGCGAGCAGTACTTC
CDR3aa: CASSLGVGPGEQYF

v_gene: TRBV5-1
d_gene: -
j_gene: TRBJ2-7
abundance: few
CDR3nt: TGCGCCAGCAGCTTGGTTGCGCGGGACCTATACGAGCAGTACTTC
CDR3aa: CASSLVARDLYEQYF

v_gene: TRBV27
d_gene: -
j_gene: TRBJ1-4
abundance: -
CDR3nt: TGTGCCAGCAGTGTAACCAGGGGTACTAATGAAAAACTGTTTTTT
CDR3aa: CASSVTRGTNEKLFF

v_gene: TRBV4-3
d_gene: -
j_gene: TRBJ2-6
abundance: -
CDR3nt: TGCGCCAGCAGCCAAGATGGCGGGGGCGCTGGGGCCAACGTCCTGACTTTC
CDR3aa: CASSQDGGGAGANVLTF

v_gene: TRBV5-1
d_gene: -
j_gene: TRBJ2-1
abundance: -
CDR3nt: TGCGCCAGCAGCTATGCTAACAATGAGCAGTTCTTC
CDR3aa: CASSYANNEQFF

v_gene: TRBV4-3
d_gene: TRBD2
j_gene: TRBJ2-1
abundance: -
CDR3nt: TGCGCCAGCAGCGTCCTAGCGGGAGGGATCAATGAGCAGTTCTTC
CDR3aa: CASSVLAGGINEQFF

v_gene: TRBV28
d_gene: -
j_gene: TRBJ2-3
abundance: -
CDR3nt: TGTGCCAGCAGTTTATTAGGGTCAGGGGCAAGGGGGACAGATACGCAGTATTTT
CDR3aa: CASSLLGSGARGTDTQYF

v_gene: TRBV2
d_gene: -
j_gene: TRBJ2-2
abundance: -
CDR3nt: TGTGCCAGCAGTGCGGAGGCGAACACCGGGGAGCTGTTTTTT
CDR3aa: CASSAEANTGELFF

v_gene: TRBV12-5
d_gene: TRBD1
j_gene: TRBJ2-1
abundance: -
CDR3nt: TGTGCTAGTGGTTTGGGACAGGGGGCCCCCCGAGGAGAGTTCTTC
CDR3aa: CASGLGQGAPRGEFF

v_gene: TRBV7-2
d_gene: TRBD2
j_gene: TRBJ2-1
abundance: -
CDR3nt: TGTGCCAGCAGCCCCGGTAGCGGGAGTTGGAATGAGCAGTTCTTC
CDR3aa: CASSPGSGSWNEQFF

v_gene: TRBV4-1
d_gene: -
j_gene: TRBJ2-3
abundance: -
CDR3nt: TGCGCCAGCGCTACAGGGCCAAGGTCGGATACGCAGTATTTT
CDR3aa: CASATGPRSDTQYF

v_gene: TRBV27
d_gene: TRBD1
j_gene: TRBJ1-2
abundance: once
CDR3nt: TGTGCCAGCAGTTTCGGGGGCAGGGGGTATGGCTACACCTTC
CDR3aa: CASSFGGRGYGYTF

v_gene: TRBV19
d_gene: -
j_gene: TRBJ2-7
abundance: few
CDR3nt: TGTGCCAGTAGCAATGGGTTGGCCTACGAGCAGTACTTC
CDR3aa: CASSNGLAYEQYF

v_gene: TRBV10-1
d_gene: -
j_gene: TRBJ2-2
abundance: -
CDR3nt: TGCGCCAGCAGTGAGTCTGGACAAGCGAACACCGGGGAGCTGTTTTTT
CDR3aa: CASSESGQANTGELFF

v_gene: TRBV6-6
d_gene: -
j_gene: TRBJ1-1
abundance: -
CDR3nt: TGTGCCAGCAGTAAAGGACGGAGGGATACGGCGGGCTTT
CDR3aa: CASSKGRRDTAGF

v_gene: TRBV28
d_gene: -
j_gene: TRBJ1-1
abundance: -
CDR3nt: TGTGCCAGCAGCGAGATGGGGAATGCTGAAGCTTTCTTT
CDR3aa: CASSEMGNAEAFF

v_gene: TRBV28
d_gene: TRBD1
j_gene: TRBJ1-2
abundance: -
CDR3nt: TGTGCCAGCAGACTGGGAGGACAGGGAGGCTATGGCTACACCTTC
CDR3aa: CASRLGGQGGYGYTF

v_gene: TRBV15
d_gene: -
j_gene: TRBJ1-4
abundance: once
CDR3nt: TGTGCCACCAGCACACCACTCGCAGGCGCTAATGAAAAACTGTTTTTT
CDR3aa: CATSTPLAGANEKLFF

v_gene: TRBV4-1
d_gene: TRBD2
j_gene: TRBJ2-2
abundance: -
CDR3nt: TGCGCCAGCAGCCAAGCGTGGGGGAGGGCCGCCGGGGAGCTGTTTTTT
CDR3aa: CASSQAWGRAAGELFF

v_gene: TRBV29-1
d_gene: TRBD1
j_gene: TRBJ1-2
abundance: -
CDR3nt: TGCAGCGTTGATGCCCAGGGGGCGCGTGGCTACACCTTC
CDR3aa: CSVDAQGARGYTF

v_gene: TRBV7-8
d_gene: TRBD1
j_gene: TRBJ2-7
abundance: -
CDR3nt: TGTGCCAGCAGCTTAGGGCCCCAGGGGGCGTCCTACGAGCAGTACTTC
CDR3aa: CASSLGPQGASYEQYF

v_gene: TRBV20-1
d_gene: -
j_gene: TRBJ2-3
abundance: -
CDR3nt: TGCAGTGCAACAGGAACAGATACGCAGTATTTT
CDR3aa: CSATGTDTQYF

v_gene: TRBV10-3
d_gene: -
j_gene: TRBJ1-4
abundance: -
CDR3nt: TGTGCCATCAGTGAGTCAGGGGAAAAACTGTTTTTT
CDR3aa: CAISESGEKLFF

v_gene: TRBV11-1
d_gene: -
j_gene: TRBJ1-2
abundance: -
CDR3nt: TGTGCCAGCAGCTCGAGAGGAGGGATAGAGGGCTACACCTTC
CDR3aa: CASSSRGGIEGYTF

v_gene: TRBV10-2
d_gene: -
j_gene: TRBJ2-2
abundance: -
CDR3nt: TGCGCCAGCAGTTCCGCCCTCACCGGGGAGCTGTTTTTT
CDR3aa: CASSSALTGELFF

v_gene: TRBV19
d_gene: -
j_gene: TRBJ2-7
abundance: -
CDR3nt: TGTGCCAGTAGTATAGTACTCGATCACTACGAGCAGTACTTC
CDR3aa: CASSIVLDHYEQYF

v_gene: TRBV5-1
d_gene: -
j_gene: TRBJ2-5
abundance: -
CDR3nt: TGCGCCAGCAGCTTGCAGCCTGAGACCCAGTACTTC
CDR3aa: CASSLQPETQYF

v_gene: TRBV5-6
d_gene: TRBD2
j_gene: TRBJ2-7
abundance: -
CDR3nt: TGTGCCAGCAGCTTTTGGACTAGCGGGAGGGCCTCCGAGCAGTACTTC
CDR3aa: CASSFWTSGRASEQYF

v_gene: TRBV5-1
d_gene: TRBD2
j_gene: TRBJ2-7
abundance: -
CDR3nt: TGCGCCAGCGCAGGACTAGAAGAATACGAGCAGTACTTC
CDR3aa: CASAGLEEYEQYF

v_gene: TRBV5-4
d_gene: -
j_gene: TRBJ2-1
abundance: -
CDR3nt: TGTGCCAGCAGCTCCTACAATGAGCAGTTCTTC
CDR3aa: CASSSYNEQFF

v_gene: TRBV29-1
d_gene: -
j_gene: TRBJ1-2
abundance: -
CDR3nt: TGCAGCGTTGGTTATCCGCCTGGATATGGCTACACCTTC
CDR3aa: CSVGYPPGYGYTF

v_gene: TRBV11-2
d_gene: TRBD2
j_gene: TRBJ2-7
abundance: -
CDR3nt: TGTGCCAGCAGCCCTGGACTAGCGGGAGGGCCCGGCTACGAGCAGTACTTC
CDR3aa: CASSPGLAGGPGYEQYF

v_gene: TRBV4-3
d_gene: TRBD2
j_gene: TRBJ2-1
abundance: -
CDR3nt: TGCGCCAGCAGCCAAGATGGTCTAGCGGGAGATGAGCAGTTCTTC
CDR3aa: CASSQDGLAGDEQFF

v_gene: TRBV4-2
d_gene: TRBD2
j_gene: TRBJ2-7
abundance: -
CDR3nt: TGTGCCAGCAGCCAAGAGGGAGCGGGGGCCTACGAGCAGTACTTC
CDR3aa: CASSQEGAGAYEQYF

v_gene: TRBV5-1
d_gene: -
j_gene: TRBJ2-3
abundance: -
CDR3nt: TGCGCCAGCAGCTTCTACTCGTCCTCGAGCACAGATACGCAGTATTTT
CDR3aa: CASSFYSSSSTDTQYF

v_gene: TRBV2
d_gene: -
j_gene: TRBJ1-2
abundance: -
CDR3nt: TGTGCCAGCAGTGCGAAGGACCAAGCTAACTATGGCTACACCTTC
CDR3aa: CASSAKDQANYGYTF

v_gene: TRBV7-3
d_gene: TRBD2
j_gene: TRBJ2-2
abundance: -
CDR3nt: TGTGCCAGCAGCCCCGGACTAGCGGGGACCGGGGAGCTGTTTTTT
CDR3aa: CASSPGLAGTGELFF

v_gene: TRBV6-1
d_gene: -
j_gene: TRBJ2-7
abundance: -
CDR3nt: TGTGCCAGCAGTGAAGAGGTGAGAGTTCCGTACTTC
CDR3aa: CASSEEVRVPYF

v_gene: TRBV7-9
d_gene: -
j_gene: TRBJ2-1
abundance: once
CDR3nt: TGTGCCAGCAGCTCCCAGCGGGCCCCCTACAATGAGCAGTTCTTC
CDR3aa: CASSSQRAPYNEQFF

v_gene: TRBV2
d_gene: -
j_gene: TRBJ1-1
abundance: -
CDR3nt: TGTGCCAGCAGTGACACGGGGGGCCGGGGCACTGAAGCTTTCTTT
CDR3aa: CASSDTGGRGTEAFF

v_gene: TRBV2
d_gene: -
j_gene: TRBJ2-1
abundance: -
CDR3nt: TGTGCCAGCGGCGCAGAGTGGACAGAATACAATGAGCAGTTCTTC
CDR3aa: CASGAEWTEYNEQFF

v_gene: TRBV19
d_gene: TRBD1
j_gene: TRBJ1-5
abundance: -
CDR3nt: TGTGCCAGTAGTACACAGGGGGGGAGCAATCAGCCCCAGCATTTT
CDR3aa: CASSTQGGSNQPQHF

v_gene: TRBV11-3
d_gene: TRBD2
j_gene: TRBJ2-7
abundance: -
CDR3nt: TGTGCCAGCAGCTCCCGGACTAGCGGAATCTACGAGCAGTACTTC
CDR3aa: CASSSRTSGIYEQYF

v_gene: TRBV6-5
d_gene: TRBD2
j_gene: TRBJ2-7
abundance: -
CDR3nt: TGTGCCAGCAGTACCGGGACTACTCGCTACGAGCAGTACTTC
CDR3aa: CASSTGTTRYEQYF

v_gene: TRBV18
d_gene: -
j_gene: TRBJ1-1
abundance: -
CDR3nt: TGTGCCAGCTCACCACCCGGACCATCTCACGCTGAAGCTTTCTTT
CDR3aa: CASSPPGPSHAEAFF